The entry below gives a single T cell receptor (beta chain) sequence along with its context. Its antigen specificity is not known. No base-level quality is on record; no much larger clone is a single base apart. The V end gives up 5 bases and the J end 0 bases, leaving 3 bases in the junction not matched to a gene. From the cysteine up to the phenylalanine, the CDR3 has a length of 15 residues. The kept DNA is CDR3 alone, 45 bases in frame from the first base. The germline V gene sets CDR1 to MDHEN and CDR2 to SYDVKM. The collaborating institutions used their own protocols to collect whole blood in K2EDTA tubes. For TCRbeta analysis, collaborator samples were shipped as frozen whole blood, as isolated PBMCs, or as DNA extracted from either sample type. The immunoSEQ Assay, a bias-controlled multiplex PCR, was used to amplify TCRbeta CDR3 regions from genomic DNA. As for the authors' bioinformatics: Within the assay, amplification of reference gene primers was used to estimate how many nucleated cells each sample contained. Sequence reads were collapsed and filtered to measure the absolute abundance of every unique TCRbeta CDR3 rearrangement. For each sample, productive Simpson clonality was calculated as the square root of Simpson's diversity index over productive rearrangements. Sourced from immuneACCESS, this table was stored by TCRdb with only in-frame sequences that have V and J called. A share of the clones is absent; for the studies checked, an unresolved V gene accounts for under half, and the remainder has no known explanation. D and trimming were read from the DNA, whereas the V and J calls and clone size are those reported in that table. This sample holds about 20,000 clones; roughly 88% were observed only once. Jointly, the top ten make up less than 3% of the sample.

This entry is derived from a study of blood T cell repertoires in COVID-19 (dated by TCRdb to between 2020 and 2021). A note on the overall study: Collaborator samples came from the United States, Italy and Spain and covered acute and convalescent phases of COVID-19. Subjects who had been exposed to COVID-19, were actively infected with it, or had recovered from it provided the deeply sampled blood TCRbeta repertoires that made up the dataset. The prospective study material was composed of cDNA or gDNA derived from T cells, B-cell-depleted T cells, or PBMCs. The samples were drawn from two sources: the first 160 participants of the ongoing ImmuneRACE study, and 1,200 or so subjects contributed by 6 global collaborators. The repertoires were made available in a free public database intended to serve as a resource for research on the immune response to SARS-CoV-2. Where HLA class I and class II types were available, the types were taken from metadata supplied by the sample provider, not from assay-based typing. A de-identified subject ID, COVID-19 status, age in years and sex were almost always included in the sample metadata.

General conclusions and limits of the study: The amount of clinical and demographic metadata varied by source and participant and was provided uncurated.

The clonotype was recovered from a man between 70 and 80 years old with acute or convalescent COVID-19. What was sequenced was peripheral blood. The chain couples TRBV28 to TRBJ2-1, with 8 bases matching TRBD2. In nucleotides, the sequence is TGTGCCAGCAGTCCTACTAGCGGCTCCTACAATGAGCAGTTCTTC. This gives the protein CASSPTSGSYNEQFF. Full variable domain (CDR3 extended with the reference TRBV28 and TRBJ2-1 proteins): DVKVTQSSRYLVKRTGEKVFLECVQDMDHENMFWYRQDPGLGLRLIYFSYDVKMKEKGDIPEGYSVSREKKERFSLILESASTNQTSMYLCASSPTSGSYNEQFFGPGTRLTVL.